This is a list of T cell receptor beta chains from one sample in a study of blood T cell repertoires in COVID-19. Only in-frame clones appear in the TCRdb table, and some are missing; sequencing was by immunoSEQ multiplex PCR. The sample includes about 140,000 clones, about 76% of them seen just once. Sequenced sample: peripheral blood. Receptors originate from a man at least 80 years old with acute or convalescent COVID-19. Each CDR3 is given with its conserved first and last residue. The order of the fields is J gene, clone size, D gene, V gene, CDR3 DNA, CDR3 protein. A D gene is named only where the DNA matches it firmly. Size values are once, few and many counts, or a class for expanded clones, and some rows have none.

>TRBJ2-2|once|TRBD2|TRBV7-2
TGTGTGGCGAGTAGCGGGGCGCCTTCAAACACCGGGGAGCTGTTTTTT
CVASSGAPSNTGELFF
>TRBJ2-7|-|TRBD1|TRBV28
TGTGCCAGCAGCCCTAACCGGGGACAGGGGCACGAGCAGTACTTC
CASSPNRGQGHEQYF
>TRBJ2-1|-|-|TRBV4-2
TGTGCCAGCAGCCGACAAGAGGCGGGGAGGTACGAAAATGAGCAGTTCTTC
CASSRQEAGRYENEQFF
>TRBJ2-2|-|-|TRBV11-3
TGTGCCAGCAGCCCTGGAGACAGGAACACCGGGGAGCTGTTTTTT
CASSPGDRNTGELFF
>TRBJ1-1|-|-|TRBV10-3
TGTGCCATCAGTGGGGTAGGGGGAGGGACTGAAGCTTTCTTT
CAISGVGGGTEAFF
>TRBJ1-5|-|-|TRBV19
TGTGCCAGTAGTTGGGGGGGCAGTCAGCCCCAGCATTTT
CASSWGGSQPQHF
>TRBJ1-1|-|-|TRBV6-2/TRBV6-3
TGTGCCAGCAGTTACGAGGGCAGATACACTGAAGCTTTCTTT
CASSYEGRYTEAFF
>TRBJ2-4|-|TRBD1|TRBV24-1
TGTGCCACCAATAAAGAACCGGGACAGGGGGCATACATTCAGTACTTC
CATNKEPGQGAYIQYF
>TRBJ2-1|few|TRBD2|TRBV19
TGTGCCAGTAGTATCCTAGCGGGGGAGCAGTTCTTC
CASSILAGEQFF
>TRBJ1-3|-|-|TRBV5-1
TGCGCCAGCAGCGAACAGGGTTTCGGAAACACCATATATTTT
CASSEQGFGNTIYF
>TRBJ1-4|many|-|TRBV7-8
TGTGCCAGCAGCAACTACAGGGTTCATCCCCCAAACCGTAAACTGTTTTTT
CASSNYRVHPPNRKLFF
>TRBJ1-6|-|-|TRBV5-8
TGTGCCAGCAGCTTCTTAGGGGTTAATTCACCCCTCCACTTT
CASSFLGVNSPLHF
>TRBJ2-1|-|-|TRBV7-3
TGTGCCAGCAGCTCCCCGGGACAAGCCTACAATGAGCAGTTCTTC
CASSSPGQAYNEQFF
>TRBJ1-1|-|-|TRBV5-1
TGCGCCAGCAGGAGGGTTGGGCAGACGAACACTGAAGCTTTCTTT
CASRRVGQTNTEAFF
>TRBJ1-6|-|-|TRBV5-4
TGTGCCAGCAGCATAGACAGCGCTAATAATTCACCCCTCCACTTT
CASSIDSANNSPLHF
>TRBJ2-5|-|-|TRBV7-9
TGTGCCAGCAGCTTAGGTCAGCAAGAGACCCAGTACTTC
CASSLGQQETQYF
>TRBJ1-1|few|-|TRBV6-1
TGTGCCAGCAGTGGGCGGTTTGAAGCTTTCTTT
CASSGRFEAFF
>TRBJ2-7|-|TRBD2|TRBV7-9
TGTGCCAGCAGCTTAAGCGGGGGCTACGAGCAGTACTTC
CASSLSGGYEQYF
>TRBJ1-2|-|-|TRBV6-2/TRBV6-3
TGTGCCAGCAGTTACCCCACTTTGACAGACATAAGCTATGGCTACACCTTC
CASSYPTLTDISYGYTF
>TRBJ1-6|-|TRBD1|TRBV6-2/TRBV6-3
TGTGCCAGCAGTTACTCGCCCCGAGGGACAGGGAGGAATTCACCCCTCCACTTT
CASSYSPRGTGRNSPLHF
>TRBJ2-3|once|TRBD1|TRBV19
TGTGCCAGTAGGGAACAGGGGAGACCAGATACGCAGTATTTT
CASREQGRPDTQYF
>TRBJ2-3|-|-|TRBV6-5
TGTGCCATGGCCGAAAACACAGATACGCAGTATTTT
CAMAENTDTQYF